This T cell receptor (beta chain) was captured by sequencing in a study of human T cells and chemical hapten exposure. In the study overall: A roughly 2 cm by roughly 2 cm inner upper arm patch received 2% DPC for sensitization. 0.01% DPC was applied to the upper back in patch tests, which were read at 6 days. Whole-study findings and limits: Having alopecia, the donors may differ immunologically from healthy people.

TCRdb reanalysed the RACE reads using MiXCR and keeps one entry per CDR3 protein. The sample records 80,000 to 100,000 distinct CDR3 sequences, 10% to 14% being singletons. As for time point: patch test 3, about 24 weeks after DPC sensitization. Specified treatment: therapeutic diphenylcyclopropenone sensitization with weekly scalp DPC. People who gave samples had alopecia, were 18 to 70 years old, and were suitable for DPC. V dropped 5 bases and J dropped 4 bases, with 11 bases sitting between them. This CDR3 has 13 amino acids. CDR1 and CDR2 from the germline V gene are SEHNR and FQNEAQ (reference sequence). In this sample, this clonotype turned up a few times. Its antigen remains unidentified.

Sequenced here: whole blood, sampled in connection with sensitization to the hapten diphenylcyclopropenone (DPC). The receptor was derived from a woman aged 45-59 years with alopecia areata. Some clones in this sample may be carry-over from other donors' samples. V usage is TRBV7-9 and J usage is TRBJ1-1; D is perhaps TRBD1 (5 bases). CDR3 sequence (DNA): TGTGCCAGCAGCCTCGGCCAGGGCACTGAAGCTTTCTTT. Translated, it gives CASSLGQGTEAFF. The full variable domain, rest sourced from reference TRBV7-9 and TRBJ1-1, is DTGVSQNPRHKITKRGQNVTFRCDPISEHNRLYWYRQTLGQGPEFLTYFQNEAQLEKSRLLSDRFSAERPKGSFSTLEIQRTEQGDSAMYLCASSLGQGTEAFFGQGTRLTVV.